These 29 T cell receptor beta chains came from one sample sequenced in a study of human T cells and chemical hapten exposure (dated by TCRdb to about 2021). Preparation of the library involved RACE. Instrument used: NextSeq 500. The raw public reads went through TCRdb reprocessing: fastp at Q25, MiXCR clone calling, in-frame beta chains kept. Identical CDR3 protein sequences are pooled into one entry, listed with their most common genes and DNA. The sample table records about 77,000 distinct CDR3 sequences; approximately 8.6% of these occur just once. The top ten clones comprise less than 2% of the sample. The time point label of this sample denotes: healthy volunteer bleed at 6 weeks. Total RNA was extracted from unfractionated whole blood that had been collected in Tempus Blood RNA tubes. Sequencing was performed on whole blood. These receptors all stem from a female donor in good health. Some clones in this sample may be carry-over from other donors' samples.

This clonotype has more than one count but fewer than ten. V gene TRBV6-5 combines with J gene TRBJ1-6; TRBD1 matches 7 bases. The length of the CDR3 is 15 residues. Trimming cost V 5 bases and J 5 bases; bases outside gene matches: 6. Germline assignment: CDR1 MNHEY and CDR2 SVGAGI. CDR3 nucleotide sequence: TGTGCCAGCAGTCGAAGGGACAGCAATAATTCACCCCTCCACTTT. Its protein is CASSRRDSNNSPLHF.

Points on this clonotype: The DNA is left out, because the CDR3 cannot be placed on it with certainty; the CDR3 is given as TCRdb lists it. CDR3 in amino acids: CASSPFRARDFDQPQHF. The V and J genes are TRBV18 and TRBJ1-5; the table gives TRBD1 as D, unverified against the DNA. Per the germline V gene, CDR1 is KGHSH and CDR2 is LQKENI. The CDR3 length equals 17 residues, ends included.

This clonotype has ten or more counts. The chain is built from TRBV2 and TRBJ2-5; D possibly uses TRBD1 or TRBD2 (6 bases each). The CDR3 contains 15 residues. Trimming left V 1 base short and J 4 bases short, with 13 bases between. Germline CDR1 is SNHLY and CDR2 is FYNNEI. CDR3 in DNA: TGTGCCAGCAGTGAAGTCGGCCGGGGGCCAGAGACCCAGTACTTC. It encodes CASSEVGRGPETQYF.

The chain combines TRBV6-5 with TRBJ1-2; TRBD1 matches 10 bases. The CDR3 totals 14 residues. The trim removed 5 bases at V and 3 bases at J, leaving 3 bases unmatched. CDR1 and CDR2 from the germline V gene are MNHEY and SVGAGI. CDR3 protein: CASSPDRGDYGYTF. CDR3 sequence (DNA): TGTGCCAGCAGTCCGGACAGGGGGGACTATGGCTACACCTTC.

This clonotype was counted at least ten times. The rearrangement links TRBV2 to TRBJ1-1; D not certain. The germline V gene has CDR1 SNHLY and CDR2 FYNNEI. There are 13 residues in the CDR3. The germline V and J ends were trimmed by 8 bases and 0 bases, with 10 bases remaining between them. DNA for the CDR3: TGTGCCAGCCGAAGAGACATGAACACTGAAGCTTTCTTT. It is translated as CASRRDMNTEAFF. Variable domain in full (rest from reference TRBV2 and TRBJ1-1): EPEVTQTPSHQVTQMGQEVILRCVPISNHLYFYWYRQILGQKVEFLVSFYNNEISEKSEIFDDQFSVERPDGSNFTLKIRSTKLEDSAMYFCASRRDMNTEAFFGQGTRLTVV.

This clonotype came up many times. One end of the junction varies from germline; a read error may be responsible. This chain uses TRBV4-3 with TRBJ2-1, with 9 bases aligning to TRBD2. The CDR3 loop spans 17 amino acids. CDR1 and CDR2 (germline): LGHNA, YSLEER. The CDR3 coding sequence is TGTGCCAGCAGCCAAGCGATAGCGGGGGTCAAATACAATGAGCAGTTCTTC. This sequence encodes CASSQAIAGVKYNEQFF.

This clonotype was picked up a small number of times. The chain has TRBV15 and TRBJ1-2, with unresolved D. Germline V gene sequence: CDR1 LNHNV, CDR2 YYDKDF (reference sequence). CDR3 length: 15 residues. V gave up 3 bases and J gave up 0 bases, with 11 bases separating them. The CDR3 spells CATSREGLANYGYTF. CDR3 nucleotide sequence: TGTGCCACCAGCAGGGAGGGTCTGGCTAACTATGGCTACACCTTC.

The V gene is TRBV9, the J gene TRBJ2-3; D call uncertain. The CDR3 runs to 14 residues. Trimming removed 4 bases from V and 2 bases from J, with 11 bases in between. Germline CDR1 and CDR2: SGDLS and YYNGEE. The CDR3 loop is CASSRFPITDTQYF. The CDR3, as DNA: TGTGCCAGCAGCCGCTTCCCGATCACAGATACGCAGTATTTT.

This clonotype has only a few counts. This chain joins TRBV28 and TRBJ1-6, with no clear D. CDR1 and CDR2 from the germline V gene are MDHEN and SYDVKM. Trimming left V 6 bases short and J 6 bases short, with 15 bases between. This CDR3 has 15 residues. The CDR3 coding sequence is TGTGCCAGCAGATACCAGCGAGCTCCTAATTCACCCCTCCACTTT. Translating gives CASRYQRAPNSPLHF. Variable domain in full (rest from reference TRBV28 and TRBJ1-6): DVKVTQSSRYLVKRTGEKVFLECVQDMDHENMFWYRQDPGLGLRLIYFSYDVKMKEKGDIPEGYSVSREKKERFSLILESASTNQTSMYLCASRYQRAPNSPLHFGNGTRLTVT.

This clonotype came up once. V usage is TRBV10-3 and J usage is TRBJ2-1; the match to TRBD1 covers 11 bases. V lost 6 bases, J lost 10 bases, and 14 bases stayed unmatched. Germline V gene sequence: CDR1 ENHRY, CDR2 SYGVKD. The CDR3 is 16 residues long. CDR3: CAIRGTGTGGCGEQFF. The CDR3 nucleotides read TGTGCCATCAGAGGAACCGGGACAGGGGGTTGCGGCGAGCAGTTCTTC.

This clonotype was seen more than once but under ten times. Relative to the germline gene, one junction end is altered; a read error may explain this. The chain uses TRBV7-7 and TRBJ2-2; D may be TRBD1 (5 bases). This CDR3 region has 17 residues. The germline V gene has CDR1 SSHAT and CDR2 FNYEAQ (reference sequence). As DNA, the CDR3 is TGTGCTAGCAGCTTAGATGTGGGCCAGGGATCGACCGGGGAGCTGTTTTTT. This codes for CASSLDVGQGSTGELFF.

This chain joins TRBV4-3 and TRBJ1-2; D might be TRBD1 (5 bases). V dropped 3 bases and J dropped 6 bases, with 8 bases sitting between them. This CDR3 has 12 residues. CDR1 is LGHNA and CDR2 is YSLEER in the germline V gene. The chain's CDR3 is CASSHWGNGYTF. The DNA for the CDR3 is TGCGCCAGCAGCCATTGGGGGAATGGCTACACCTTC.

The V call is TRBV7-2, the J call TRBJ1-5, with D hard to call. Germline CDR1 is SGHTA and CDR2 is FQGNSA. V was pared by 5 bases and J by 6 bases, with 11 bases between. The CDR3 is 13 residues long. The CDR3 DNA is TGTGCCAGCAGCCCCTACTACAGTCAGCCCCAGCATTTT. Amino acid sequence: CASSPYYSQPQHF.

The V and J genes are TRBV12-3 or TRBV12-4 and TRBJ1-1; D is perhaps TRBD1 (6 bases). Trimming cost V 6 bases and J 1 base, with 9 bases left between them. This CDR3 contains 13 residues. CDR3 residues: CASRWTANTEAFF. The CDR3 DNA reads TGTGCCAGCAGATGGACAGCGAACACTGAAGCTTTCTTT.

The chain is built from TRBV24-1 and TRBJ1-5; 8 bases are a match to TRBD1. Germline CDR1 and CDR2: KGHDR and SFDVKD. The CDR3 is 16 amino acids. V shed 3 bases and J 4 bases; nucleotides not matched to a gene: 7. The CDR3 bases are TGTGCCACCAGTGATCGGGCAGGGGGCTCAAATCAGCCCCAGCATTTT. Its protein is CATSDRAGGSNQPQHF.

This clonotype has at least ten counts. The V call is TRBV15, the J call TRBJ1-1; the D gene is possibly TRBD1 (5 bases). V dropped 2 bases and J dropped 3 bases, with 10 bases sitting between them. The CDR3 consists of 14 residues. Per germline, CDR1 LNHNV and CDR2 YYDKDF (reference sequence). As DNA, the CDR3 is TGTGCCACCAGCAGAATGGGGCTCGACACTGAAGCTTTCTTT. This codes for CATSRMGLDTEAFF.

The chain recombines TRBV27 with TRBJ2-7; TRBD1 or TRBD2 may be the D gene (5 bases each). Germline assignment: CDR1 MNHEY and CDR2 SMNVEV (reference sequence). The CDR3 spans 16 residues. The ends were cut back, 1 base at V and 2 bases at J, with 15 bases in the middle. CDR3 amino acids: CASSLFRGVGPYEQYF. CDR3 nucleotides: TGTGCCAGCAGTTTATTTCGGGGCGTCGGGCCCTACGAGCAGTACTTC.

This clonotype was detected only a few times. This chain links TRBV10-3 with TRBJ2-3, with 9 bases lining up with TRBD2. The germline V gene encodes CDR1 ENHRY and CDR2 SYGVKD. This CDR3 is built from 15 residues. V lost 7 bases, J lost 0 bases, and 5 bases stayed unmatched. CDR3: CAITGGGASTDTQYF. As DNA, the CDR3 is TGTGCCATCACTGGCGGGGGGGCTAGCACAGATACGCAGTATTTT.

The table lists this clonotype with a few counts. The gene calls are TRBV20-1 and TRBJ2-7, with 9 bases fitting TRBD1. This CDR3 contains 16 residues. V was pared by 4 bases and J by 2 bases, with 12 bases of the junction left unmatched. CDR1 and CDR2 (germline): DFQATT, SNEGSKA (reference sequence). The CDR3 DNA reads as TGCAGTGCTACCAACCCGAGGACAGGGGAAACCTACGAGCAGTACTTC. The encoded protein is CSATNPRTGETYEQYF.

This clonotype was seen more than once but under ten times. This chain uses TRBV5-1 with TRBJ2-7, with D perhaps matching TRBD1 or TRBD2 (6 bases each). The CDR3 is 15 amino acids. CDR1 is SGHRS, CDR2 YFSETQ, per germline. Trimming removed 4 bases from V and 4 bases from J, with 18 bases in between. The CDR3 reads CASSPGGAWSYEQYF. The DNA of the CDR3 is TGCGCCAGCAGCCCCGGGGGCGCCTGGTCTTACGAGCAGTACTTC. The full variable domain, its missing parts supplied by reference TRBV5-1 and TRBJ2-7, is KAGVTQTPRYLIKTRGQQVTLSCSPISGHRSVSWYQQTPGQGLQFLFEYFSETQRNKGNFPGRFSGRQFSNSRSEMNVSTLELGDSALYLCASSPGGAWSYEQYFGPGTRLTVT.

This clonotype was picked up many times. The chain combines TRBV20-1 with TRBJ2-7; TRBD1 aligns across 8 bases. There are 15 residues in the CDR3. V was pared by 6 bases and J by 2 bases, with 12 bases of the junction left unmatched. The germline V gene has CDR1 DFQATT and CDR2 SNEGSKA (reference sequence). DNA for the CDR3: TGCAGTGCCAAAGACCGGGACAGGACCACCTACGAGCAGTACTTC. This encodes CSAKDRDRTTYEQYF.

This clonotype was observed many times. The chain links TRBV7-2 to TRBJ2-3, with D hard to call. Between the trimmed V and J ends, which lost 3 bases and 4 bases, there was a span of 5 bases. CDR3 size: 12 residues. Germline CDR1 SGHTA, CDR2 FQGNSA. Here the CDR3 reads CASSFMADTQYF. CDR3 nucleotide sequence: TGTGCCAGCAGCTTTATGGCAGATACGCAGTATTTT.

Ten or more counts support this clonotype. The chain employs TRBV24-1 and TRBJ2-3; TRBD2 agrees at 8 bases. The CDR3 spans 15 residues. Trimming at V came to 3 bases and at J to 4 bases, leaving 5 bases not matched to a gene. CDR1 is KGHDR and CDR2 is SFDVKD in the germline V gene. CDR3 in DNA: TGTGCCACCAGTGATCCATCAGCGGGGGCAGATACGCAGTATTTT. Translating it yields CATSDPSAGADTQYF.

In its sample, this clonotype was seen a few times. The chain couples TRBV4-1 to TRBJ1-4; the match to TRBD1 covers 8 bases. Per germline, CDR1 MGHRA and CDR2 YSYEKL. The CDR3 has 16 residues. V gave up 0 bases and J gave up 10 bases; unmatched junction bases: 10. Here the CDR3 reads CASSQELGQGAGKLFF. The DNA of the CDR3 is TGCGCCAGCAGCCAAGAACTAGGGCAGGGGGCGGGAAAACTGTTTTTT.

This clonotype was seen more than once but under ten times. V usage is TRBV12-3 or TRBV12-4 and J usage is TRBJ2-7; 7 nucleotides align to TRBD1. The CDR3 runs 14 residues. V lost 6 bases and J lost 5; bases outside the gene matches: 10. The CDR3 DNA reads TGTGCCAGCAGGTTGCGACAGGGATACCACGAGCAGTACTTC. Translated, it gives CASRLRQGYHEQYF.

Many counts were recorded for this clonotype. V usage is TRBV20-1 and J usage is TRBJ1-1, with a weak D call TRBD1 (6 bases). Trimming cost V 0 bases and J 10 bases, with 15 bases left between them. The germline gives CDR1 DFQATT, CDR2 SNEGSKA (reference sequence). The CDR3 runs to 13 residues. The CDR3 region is CSAREGGVVAAFF. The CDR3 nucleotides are TGCAGTGCTAGAGAAGGGGGTGTTGTAGCAGCTTTCTTT.

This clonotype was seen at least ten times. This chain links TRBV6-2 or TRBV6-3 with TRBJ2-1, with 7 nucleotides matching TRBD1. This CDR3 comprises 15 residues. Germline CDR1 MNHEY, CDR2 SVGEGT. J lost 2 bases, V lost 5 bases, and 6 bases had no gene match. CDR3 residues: CASSPRQGPYNEQFF. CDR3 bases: TGTGCCAGCAGTCCCCGACAGGGCCCCTACAATGAGCAGTTCTTC.

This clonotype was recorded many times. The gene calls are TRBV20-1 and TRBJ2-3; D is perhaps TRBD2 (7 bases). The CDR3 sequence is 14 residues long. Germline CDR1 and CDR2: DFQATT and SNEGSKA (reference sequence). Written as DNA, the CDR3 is TGCGGAGGGGACCGGGGGGCTCGGCCAGATACGCAGTATTTT. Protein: CGGDRGARPDTQYF.

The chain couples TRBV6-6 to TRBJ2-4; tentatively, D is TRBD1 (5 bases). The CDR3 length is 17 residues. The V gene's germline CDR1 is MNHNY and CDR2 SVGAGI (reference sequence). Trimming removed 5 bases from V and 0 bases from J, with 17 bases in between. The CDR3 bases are TGTGCCAGCAGTCCCCTCCAGGGAAGGATAGCCAAAAACATTCAGTACTTC. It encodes CASSPLQGRIAKNIQYF.